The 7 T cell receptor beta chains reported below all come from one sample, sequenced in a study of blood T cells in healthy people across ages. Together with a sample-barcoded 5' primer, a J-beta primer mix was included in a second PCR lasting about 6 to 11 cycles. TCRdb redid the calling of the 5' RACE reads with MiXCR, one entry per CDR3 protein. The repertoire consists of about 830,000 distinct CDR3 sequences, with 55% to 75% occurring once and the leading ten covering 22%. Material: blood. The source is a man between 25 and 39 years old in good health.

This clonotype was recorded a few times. CDR3 DNA sequence: TGTGCCAGCAGCTTAACCCCTGGGGGAGCGGGAGACGATACGCAGTATTTT. Protein product: CASSLTPGGAGDDTQYF. The V gene is TRBV7-3, the J gene TRBJ2-3; 8 bases are a match to TRBD2. Trimming removed 0 bases from V and 6 bases from J; junction bases left unmatched: 11. CDR3 size: 17 residues. From germline, CDR1 is SGHTA and CDR2 FQGTGA.

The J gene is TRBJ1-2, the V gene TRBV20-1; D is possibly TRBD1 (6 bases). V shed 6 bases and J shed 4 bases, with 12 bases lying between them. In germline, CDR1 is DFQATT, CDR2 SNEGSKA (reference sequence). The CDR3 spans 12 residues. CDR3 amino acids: CSAGQSLYGYTF. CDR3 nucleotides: TGCAGTGCCGGACAGTCTCTCTATGGCTACACCTTC.

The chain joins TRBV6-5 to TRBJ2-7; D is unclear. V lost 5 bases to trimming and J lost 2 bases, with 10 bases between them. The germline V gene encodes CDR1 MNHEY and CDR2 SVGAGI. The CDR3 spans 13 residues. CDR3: CASSDTATYEQYF. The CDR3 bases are TGTGCCAGCAGTGACACCGCTACCTACGAGCAGTACTTC.

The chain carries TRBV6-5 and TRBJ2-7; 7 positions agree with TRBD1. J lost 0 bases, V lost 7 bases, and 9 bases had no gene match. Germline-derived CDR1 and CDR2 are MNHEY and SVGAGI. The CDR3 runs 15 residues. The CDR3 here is CASTPRGTASYEQYF. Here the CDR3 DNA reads TGTGCCAGCACACCTAGGGGGACAGCCTCCTACGAGCAGTACTTC.

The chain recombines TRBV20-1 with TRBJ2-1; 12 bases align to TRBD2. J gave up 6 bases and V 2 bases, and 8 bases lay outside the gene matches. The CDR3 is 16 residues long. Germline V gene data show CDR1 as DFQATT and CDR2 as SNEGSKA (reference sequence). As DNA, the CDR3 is TGCAGTGCTAGATCACGGACTAGCGGGACCTCCAATGAGCAGTTCTTC. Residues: CSARSRTSGTSNEQFF.

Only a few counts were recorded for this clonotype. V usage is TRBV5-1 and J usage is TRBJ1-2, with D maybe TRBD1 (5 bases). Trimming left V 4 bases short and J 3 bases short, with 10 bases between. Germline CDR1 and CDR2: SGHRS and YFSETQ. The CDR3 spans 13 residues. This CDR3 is CASSITGDYGYTF. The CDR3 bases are TGCGCCAGCAGCATCACGGGGGACTATGGCTACACCTTC.

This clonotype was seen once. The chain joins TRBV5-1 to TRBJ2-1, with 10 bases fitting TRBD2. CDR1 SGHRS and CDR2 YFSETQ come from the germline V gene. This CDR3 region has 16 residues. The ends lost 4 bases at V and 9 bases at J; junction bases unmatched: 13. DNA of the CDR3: TGCGCCAGCAGCATCGAGCCTAGCGGGAGAAGGGGTGAGCAGTTCTTC. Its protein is CASSIEPSGRRGEQFF.